This TCR beta chain stems from a study of cytomegalovirus exposure and HLA in healthy donors. In the study overall: An early release of data contained 75 million to 100 million unique TCRs, which came from HLA-typed donors. Among a few hundred genotyped donors, around 80% fell in the Caucasian-associated ancestry cluster.

The PCR employed 60 Vbeta primers together with 13 Jbeta primers. Original analysis: Unique TCR beta chains numbered about 80 million in a later analysis, with 10 million to 14 million shared. Clones were read by immunoSEQ multiplex PCR, and TCRdb kept only the in-frame ones, dropping some. Clonal size and the V and J genes are those of that table, whereas D and trimming came from the DNA. Its table lists 150,000 to 200,000 clones. Study-wide results and caveats: In a later analysis, fewer than 20,000 TCR beta sequences were associated with HLA alleles at 0.05 false discovery rate.

V was trimmed by 4 bases and J by 9 bases, leaving 13 bases between them. Germline lookup yields CDR1 SQVTM and CDR2 ANQGSEA. CDR3 size: 12 residues. Points on this clone: The antigen remains undetermined.

The sequencing sample was made of PBMCs. The rearrangement uses TRBV29-1 and TRBJ2-1; perhaps TRBD1 as D (6 bases). The receptor comes from a woman under 30 in good health and CMV-seropositive. Written as DNA, the CDR3 is TGCAGCGTTGCGGGACACGTCGGTGAGCAGTTCTTC. It is translated as CSVAGHVGEQFF.